The T cell receptor beta chain under discussion was sequenced for a study of T cells in Graves' hyperthyroidism and ophthalmopathy. Overall study findings and caveats: Blood held most thyroid clonotypes expanded above 0.001 frequency.

It was RNA transcripts that yielded the amplified TCR beta CDR3 regions. With the HTBI primer set, the TCR CDR3 went through a first round of RT-PCR. TCRdb re-called the multiplex PCR reads with MiXCR, one entry per CDR3 protein. The sample shows around 480,000 distinct CDR3 sequences, approximately 15% of them seen only once. PBMCs came from over 8.5 ml fresh peripheral blood. The V and J ends lost 9 bases and 4 bases, in that order; junction bases with no gene match: 11. CDR1 and CDR2 (germline): SNHLY, FYNNEI. CDR3 length: 14 amino acids. This clonotype was seen at least ten times. Antigen: not known.

Sequenced material: blood. The receptor comes from a young woman with Graves' hyperthyroidism. V is TRBV2 and J is TRBJ1-1; 7 nucleotides line up with TRBD1. CDR3 residues: CASSKGASSTEAFF. The CDR3 DNA sequence: TGTGCCAGTAGCAAGGGGGCTTCTAGCACTGAAGCTTTCTTT.